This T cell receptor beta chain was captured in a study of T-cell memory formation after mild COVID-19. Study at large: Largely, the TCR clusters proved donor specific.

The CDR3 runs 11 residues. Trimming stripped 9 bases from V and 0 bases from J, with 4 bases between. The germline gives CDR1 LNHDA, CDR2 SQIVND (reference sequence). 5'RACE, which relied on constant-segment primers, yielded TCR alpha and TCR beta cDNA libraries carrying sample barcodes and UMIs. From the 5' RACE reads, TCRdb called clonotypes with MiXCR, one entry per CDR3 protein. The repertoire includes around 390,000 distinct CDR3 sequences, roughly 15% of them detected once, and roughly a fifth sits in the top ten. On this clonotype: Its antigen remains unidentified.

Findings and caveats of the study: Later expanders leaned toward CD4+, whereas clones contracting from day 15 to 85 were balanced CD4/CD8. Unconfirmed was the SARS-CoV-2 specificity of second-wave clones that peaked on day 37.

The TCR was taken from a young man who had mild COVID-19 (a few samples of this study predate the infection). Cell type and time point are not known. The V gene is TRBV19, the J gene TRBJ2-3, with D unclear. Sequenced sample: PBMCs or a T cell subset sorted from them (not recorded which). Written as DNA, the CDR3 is TGTGCCAGGGACAGCACAGATACGCAGTATTTT. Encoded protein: CARDSTDTQYF. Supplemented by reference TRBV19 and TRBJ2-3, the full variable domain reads DGGITQSPKYLFRKEGQNVTLSCEQNLNHDAMYWYRQDPGQGLRLIYYSQIVNDFQKGDIAEGYSVSREKKESFPLTVTSAQKNPTAFYLCARDSTDTQYFGPGTRLTVL.